Included here is one TCR beta chain sequence, with context. Only a few counts were recorded for this clonotype. No cognate antigen has been identified for it. Within one base of it there is no much larger clone, and no base qualities were kept. The entry originates in a study of T cells in Graves' hyperthyroidism and ophthalmopathy (dated by TCRdb to between 2017 and 2020). Background for the entire study: Peripheral blood samples were taken at the time of initial diagnosis, prior to any treatment. TCR V-J signatures able to tell the groups apart were searched for in a discovery cohort of some 97 patients, of whom 43 had Graves' ophthalmopathy and 57 had stable Graves' hyperthyroidism. Whether ophthalmopathy could be predicted prospectively was tested in an independent validation cohort made up of 18 to 20 hyperthyroidism patients plus 17 patients who later progressed to ophthalmopathy. The 100 discovery patients were divided at random into training and test sets in a 7:3 ratio. The study also compared thyroid tissue and blood T-cell repertoires from five or six Graves' hyperthyroidism patients. Once sampling was done, hyperthyroidism patients were given methimazole at a starting dose of 30 mg daily, whereas ophthalmopathy patients were given high-dose intravenous methylprednisolone. TCR Vbeta CDR3 sequencing of 120 to 150 peripheral blood samples (over 40 ophthalmopathy, 75 hyperthyroidism and 17 progressor patients) is reported in the paper.

Hyperthyroidism patients were newly diagnosed, with disease duration under 2 months, and aged 18 to 65 years. Patients with uncontrolled infections, other autoimmune diseases, pregnancy or lactation were excluded. Diagnoses were established on the basis of clinical symptoms, serum thyroxine and TRAb, thyroid ultrasound, and orbital computed tomography. For progressor patients, blood was drawn at the first diagnosis of hyperthyroidism, before any ophthalmopathy symptoms had appeared. PBMCs were isolated from more than 9 ml of fresh peripheral blood by Ficoll-Paque density gradient centrifugation. Patients classed as progressors first received a Graves' hyperthyroidism diagnosis and then went on to develop ophthalmopathy during follow-up. Total RNA was extracted using Trizol reagent, and RNA quality was assessed on an Agilent 2100 Bioanalyzer. At the junction V is shortened by 0 bases and J by 2 bases, with 11 bases in between. The CDR1 and CDR2 encoded by the germline V gene (reference sequence) are DFQATT and SNEGSKA. CDR3 length: 15 amino acids, cysteine to phenylalanine. CDR3 DNA only is kept here, 45 bases in frame from base 1.

Beyond this particular receptor, the publication reports: In validation, progression to ophthalmopathy was predicted by the model with roughly 71% sensitivity and about 72% specificity, a median of 6.5 months before onset. Most expanded thyroid clonotypes (frequency above 0.001) were also detected in blood, suggesting blood repertoires may reflect thyroid immune responses. No statistical method was used to fix the sample size in advance, and group allocation was not hidden from the investigators. Ophthalmopathy was separated from stable hyperthyroidism by a 13 V-J signature model, with 87.88% sensitivity and just over 81% specificity obtained in cross-validation and 80%/75% obtained in testing.

The TCR beta CDR3 regions were amplified from the RNA transcripts. The TCR CDR3 was subjected to a first round of RT-PCR using the HTBI primer set and the Qiagen OneStep RT-PCR kit. A second multiplex PCR round built the libraries, followed by size selection and purification. Paired-end sequencing of the libraries was performed with 100 bp reads on an Illumina HiSeq2000. In the paper's pipeline: SOAPnuke was used to process the raw data, throwing out any read that contained adapters or uncalled bases, had a mean Phred below 15, or lacked an exact constant-primer or identifier match. COPE v1.2.5 was used to merge high-quality paired reads, and clonotypes were defined as unique nucleotide sequences. MiTCR v1.1 was used to align the clonotypes against IMGT TRBV, TRBD and TRBJ reference segments. The analysis included only V-J combinations with a frequency above 0.0001, which together covered 99% to 99.2% of the repertoires. A TCS score was defined as the ratio of F50 (clonal expansion) to E x V (chaos), with BLOSUM62-based TCRdist applied between CDR3 peptides within each V-J. Welch's t-statistics and random forest reduced around 550 V-J features to 10 to 15, which were used in a naive Bayes classifier (R e1071). TCRdb ran its own pipeline on the public reads, namely fastp trimming at Q25 and MiXCR clone calling, and kept in-frame beta chains. All rows with the same CDR3 protein become a single entry with the most common DNA and genes. Clone size and V and J calls follow TCRdb, not the original study. The sample contains fewer than 500,000 distinct CDR3 sequences, 13% of them found a single time. The top ten clones comprise roughly 20% of the sample.

Recombination connected TRBV20-1 to TRBJ1-5; the D gene assignment is ambiguous. The sample was blood. This sequence originates from a man aged 30 to 45 with Graves' hyperthyroidism that later progressed to Graves' ophthalmopathy. The sequenced DNA: TGCAGTGCTAGAGATGGGTTTATGGGCAATCAGCCCCAGCATTTT. It codes for CSARDGFMGNQPQHF.